The following is a T cell receptor beta chain sequence with its context. Its specificity is not known. The data derive from a study of cytomegalovirus exposure and HLA in healthy donors. Study conclusions and caveats: It was 150 or so TCR beta chains that were listed as cytomegalovirus-associated.

This CDR3 contains 17 residues. V shed 2 bases and J 5 bases; nucleotides not matched to a gene: 8. Germline lookup yields CDR1 LGHNA and CDR2 YSLEER. With 60 Vbeta and 13 Jbeta primers, the PCR was carried out. Measured with immunoSEQ multiplex PCR; TCRdb has only the in-frame clones, and not every one. The sample includes roughly 76,000 clones, about nine tenths of them seen just once. The specimen was PBMCs. The J gene is TRBJ2-5, the V gene TRBV4-3; the match to TRBD2 covers 13 bases. The TCR comes from a woman between 25 and 40 years old in good health and CMV-seronegative. CDR3 region: CASSQQLAGGPWETQYF. CDR3 sequence (DNA): TGCGCCAGCAGCCAACAACTAGCGGGAGGGCCCTGGGAGACCCAGTACTTC.